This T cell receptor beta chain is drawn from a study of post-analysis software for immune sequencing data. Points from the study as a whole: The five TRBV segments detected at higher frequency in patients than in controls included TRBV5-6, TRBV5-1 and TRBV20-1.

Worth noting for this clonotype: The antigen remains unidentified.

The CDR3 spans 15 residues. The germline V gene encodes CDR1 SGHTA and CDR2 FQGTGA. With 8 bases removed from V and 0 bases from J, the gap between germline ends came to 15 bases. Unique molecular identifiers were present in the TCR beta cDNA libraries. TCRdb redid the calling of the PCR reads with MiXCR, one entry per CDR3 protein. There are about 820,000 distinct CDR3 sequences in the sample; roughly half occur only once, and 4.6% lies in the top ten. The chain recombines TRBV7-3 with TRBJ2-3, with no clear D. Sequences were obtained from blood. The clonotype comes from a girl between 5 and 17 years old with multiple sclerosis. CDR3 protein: CASLRRTPSTDTQYF. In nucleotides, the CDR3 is TGTGCCAGCCTCCGCCGGACGCCTAGCACAGATACGCAGTATTTT.